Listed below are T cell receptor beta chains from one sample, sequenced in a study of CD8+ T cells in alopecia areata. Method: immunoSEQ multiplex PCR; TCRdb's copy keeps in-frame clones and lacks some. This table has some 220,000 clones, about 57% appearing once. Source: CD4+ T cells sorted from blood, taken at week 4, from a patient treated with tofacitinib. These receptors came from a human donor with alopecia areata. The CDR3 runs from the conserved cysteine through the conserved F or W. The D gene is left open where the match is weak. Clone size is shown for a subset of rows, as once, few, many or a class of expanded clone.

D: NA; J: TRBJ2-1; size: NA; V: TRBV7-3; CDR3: CASSPSRGSEQFF; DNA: TGTGCCAGCAGCCCGTCGAGGGGCTCGGAGCAGTTCTTC
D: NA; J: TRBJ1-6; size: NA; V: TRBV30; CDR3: CAWSVRSSYNSPLHF; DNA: TGTGCCTGGAGTGTACGGAGCTCCTATAATTCACCCCTCCACTTT
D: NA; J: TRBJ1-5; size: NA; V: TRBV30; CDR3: CAWSPRGSGTNQPQHF; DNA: TGTGCCTGGAGTCCCCGGGGCTCCGGCACCAATCAGCCCCAGCATTTT
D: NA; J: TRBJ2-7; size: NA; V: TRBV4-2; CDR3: CASSPSTGAYEQYF; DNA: TGTGCCAGCAGCCCAAGCACGGGTGCCTACGAGCAGTACTTC
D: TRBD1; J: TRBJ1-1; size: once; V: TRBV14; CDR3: CASSQDQMGQTLNTEAFF; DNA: TGTGCCAGCAGCCAAGATCAGATGGGACAGACTTTGAACACTGAAGCTTTCTTT
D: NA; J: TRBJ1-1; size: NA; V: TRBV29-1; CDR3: CSVHRTGTLNTEAFF; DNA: TGCAGCGTTCATCGGACCGGCACCTTGAACACTGAAGCTTTCTTT
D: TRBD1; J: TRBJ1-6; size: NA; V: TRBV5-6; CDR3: CASRWGQGTGSPLHF; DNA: TGTGCCAGCAGGTGGGGACAGGGGACGGGTTCACCCCTCCACTTT
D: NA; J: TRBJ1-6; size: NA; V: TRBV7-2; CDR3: CASSLEMGSPLHF; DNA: TGTGCCAGCAGCTTAGAGATGGGTTCACCCCTCCACTTT
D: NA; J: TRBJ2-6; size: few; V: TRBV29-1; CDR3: CSVRGGVSGANVLTF; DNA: TGCAGCGTTCGGGGTGGGGTCTCTGGGGCCAACGTCCTGACTTTC
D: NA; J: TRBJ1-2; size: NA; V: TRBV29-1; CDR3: CSVEGLFGYTF; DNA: TGCAGCGTTGAAGGACTGTTCGGCTACACCTTC
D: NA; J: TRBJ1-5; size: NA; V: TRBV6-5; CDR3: CASSYSRGNQPQHF; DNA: TGTGCCAGCAGTTACTCGAGGGGCAATCAGCCCCAGCATTTT
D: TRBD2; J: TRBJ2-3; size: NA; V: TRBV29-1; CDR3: CSVAGTSPSDTQYF; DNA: TGCAGCGTCGCCGGGACTAGCCCCTCAGATACGCAGTATTTT
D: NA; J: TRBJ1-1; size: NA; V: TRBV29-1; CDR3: CSVVPPGTEAFF; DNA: TGCAGCGTGGTACCTCCGGGGACTGAAGCTTTCTTT
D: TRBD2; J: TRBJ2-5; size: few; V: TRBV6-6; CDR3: CAISALGTSEETQYF; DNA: TGTGCCATCAGTGCCCTCGGGACTAGCGAAGAGACCCAGTACTTC
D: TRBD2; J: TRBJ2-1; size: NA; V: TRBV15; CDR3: CATSRVAGGLRYYNEQFF; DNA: TGTGCCACCAGCAGAGTAGCGGGGGGACTGCGCTACTACAATGAGCAGTTCTTC
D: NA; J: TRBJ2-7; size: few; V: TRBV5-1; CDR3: CASSDETLYEQYF; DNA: TGCGCCAGCTCGGACGAGACCCTTTACGAGCAGTACTTC
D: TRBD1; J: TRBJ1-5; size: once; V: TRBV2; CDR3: CASRAGQYQPQHF; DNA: TGTGCCAGCAGGGCGGGACAGTATCAGCCCCAGCATTTT
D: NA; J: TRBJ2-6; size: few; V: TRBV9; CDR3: CASSSLPAGANVLTF; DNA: TGTGCCAGCAGCAGCCTCCCGGCTGGGGCCAACGTCCTGACTTTC
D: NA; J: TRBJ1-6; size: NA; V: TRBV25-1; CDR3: CASSESTVGIYNSPLHF; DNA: TGTGCCAGCAGTGAATCGACAGTCGGGATCTATAATTCACCCCTCCACTTT
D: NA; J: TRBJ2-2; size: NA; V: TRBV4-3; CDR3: CASSQRNTGELFF; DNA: TGCGCCAGCAGCCAACGGAACACCGGGGAGCTGTTTTTT
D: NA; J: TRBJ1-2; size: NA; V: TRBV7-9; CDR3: CASSPQARYTF; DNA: TGTGCCAGCAGCCCCCAGGCGCGCTACACCTTC
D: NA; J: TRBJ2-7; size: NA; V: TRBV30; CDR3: CAWSQGLAYEQYF; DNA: TGTGCCTGGTCCCAGGGGCTGGCCTACGAGCAGTACTTC
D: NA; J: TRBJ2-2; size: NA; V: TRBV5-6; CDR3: CASSLGLAKNTGELFF; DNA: TGTGCCAGCAGCTTGGGTCTAGCGAAAAACACCGGGGAGCTGTTTTTT
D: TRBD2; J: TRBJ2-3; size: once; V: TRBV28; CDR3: CASSPRGGPDTQYF; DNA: TGTGCCAGCAGTCCGCGGGGGGGCCCGGATACGCAGTATTTT
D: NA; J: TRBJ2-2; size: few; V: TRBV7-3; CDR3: CASSGVNTGELFF; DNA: TGTGCCAGCAGCGGGGTGAACACCGGGGAGCTGTTTTTT
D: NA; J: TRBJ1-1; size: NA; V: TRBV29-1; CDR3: CSVEGVMNTEAFF; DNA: TGCAGCGTTGAAGGGGTAATGAACACTGAAGCTTTCTTT
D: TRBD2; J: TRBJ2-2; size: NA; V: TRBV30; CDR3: CAWRPPGLAGTLFF; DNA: TGTGCCTGGCGCCCTCCTGGACTAGCGGGGACGCTGTTTTTT
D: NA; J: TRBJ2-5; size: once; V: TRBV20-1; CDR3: CSAKRGTQYF; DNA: TGCAGTGCTAAAAGGGGGACCCAGTACTTC
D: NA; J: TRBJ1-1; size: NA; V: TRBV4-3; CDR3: CASSQVIGDTEAFF; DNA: TGCGCCAGCAGCCAAGTGATAGGGGACACTGAAGCTTTCTTT
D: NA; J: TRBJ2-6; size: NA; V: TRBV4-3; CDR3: CASSQEGGTGANVLTF; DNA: TGCGCCAGCAGCCAAGAGGGCGGAACTGGGGCCAACGTCCTGACTTTC
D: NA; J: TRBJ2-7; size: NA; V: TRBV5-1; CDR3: CASRPTGRAYELYF; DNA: TGCGCCAGCAGACCCACAGGCAGGGCCTACGAGCTGTACTTC
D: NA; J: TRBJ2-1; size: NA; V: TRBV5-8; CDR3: CASSYGGSYNEQFF; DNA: TGTGCCAGCAGCTACGGGGGCTCCTACAATGAGCAGTTCTTC
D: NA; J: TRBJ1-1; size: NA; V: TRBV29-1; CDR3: CSGIKDTEAFF; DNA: TGCAGCGGAATCAAGGACACTGAAGCTTTCTTT
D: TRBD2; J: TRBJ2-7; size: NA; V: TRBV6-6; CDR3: CASSPQRGAYEQYF; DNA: TGTGCCAGCAGTCCACAGCGGGGAGCCTACGAGCAGTACTTC
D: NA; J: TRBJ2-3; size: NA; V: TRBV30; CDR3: CAWRGRTAVDYTQYF; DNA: TGTGCCTGGAGGGGGAGGACAGCAGTGGATTATACGCAGTATTTT
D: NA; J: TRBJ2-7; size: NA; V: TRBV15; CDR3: CATSRDIGGPYEQYF; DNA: TGTGCCACCAGCAGAGATATCGGGGGCCCCTACGAGCAGTACTTC
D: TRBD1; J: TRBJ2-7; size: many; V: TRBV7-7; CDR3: CASSEDRVSEQYF; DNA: TGTGCCAGCAGCGAGGACAGGGTTAGTGAGCAGTACTTC
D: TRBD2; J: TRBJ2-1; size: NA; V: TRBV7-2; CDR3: CASSTGLAGRNEQFF; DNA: TGTGCCAGCAGCACTGGACTAGCGGGGCGGAATGAGCAGTTCTTC
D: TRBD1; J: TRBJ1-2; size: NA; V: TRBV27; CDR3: CASSFIPSGQGVGYTF; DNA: TGTGCCAGCAGTTTCATACCCTCGGGACAGGGGGTTGGCTACACCTTC
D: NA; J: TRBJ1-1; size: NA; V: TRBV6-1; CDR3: CASSGLRSTEAFF; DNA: TGTGCCAGCAGCGGCCTGAGGAGCACTGAAGCTTTCTTT
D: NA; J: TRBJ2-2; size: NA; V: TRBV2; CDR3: CASIKTTGELFF; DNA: TGTGCCAGCATAAAGACCACCGGGGAGCTGTTTTTT
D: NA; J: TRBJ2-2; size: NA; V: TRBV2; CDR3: CASSGGPGELFF; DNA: TGTGCCAGCAGTGGTGGGCCCGGGGAGCTGTTTTTT
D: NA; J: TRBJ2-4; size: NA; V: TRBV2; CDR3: CASSEEAGVNIQYF; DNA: TGTGCCAGCAGTGAAGAGGCAGGGGTAAACATTCAGTACTTC
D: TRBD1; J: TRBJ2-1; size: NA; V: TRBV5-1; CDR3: CASSLKGANNEQFF; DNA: TGCGCCAGCAGCTTGAAGGGGGCGAACAATGAGCAGTTCTTC
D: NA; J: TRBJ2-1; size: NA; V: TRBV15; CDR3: CATSRNQGGGYEQFF; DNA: TGTGCCACCAGCAGAAACCAGGGAGGGGGCTATGAGCAGTTCTTC
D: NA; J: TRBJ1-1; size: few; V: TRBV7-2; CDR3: CASSLDQGVNTEAFF; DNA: TGTGCCAGCAGCTTAGATCAGGGAGTGAACACTGAAGCTTTCTTT
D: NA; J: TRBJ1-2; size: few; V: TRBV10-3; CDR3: CAISESTDRLSYGYTF; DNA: TGTGCCATCAGTGAGTCAACGGACCGACTTTCCTATGGCTACACCTTC
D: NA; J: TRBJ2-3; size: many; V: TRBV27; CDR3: CASSAGRRPDTQYF; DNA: TGTGCCAGCAGTGCGGGGCGGCGGCCAGATACGCAGTATTTT
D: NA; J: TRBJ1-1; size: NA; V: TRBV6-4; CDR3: CASSTEMNTEAFF; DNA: TGTGCCAGCAGTACTGAAATGAACACTGAAGCTTTCTTT
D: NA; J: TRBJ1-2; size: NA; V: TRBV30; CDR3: CAWSVRRGDSGYTF; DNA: TGTGCCTGGAGTGTGAGAAGGGGGGATAGCGGCTACACCTTC
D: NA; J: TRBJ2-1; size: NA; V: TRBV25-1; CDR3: CASSEGAGSSNEQFF; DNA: TGTGCCAGCAGTGAGGGGGCGGGGTCCTCCAATGAGCAGTTCTTC
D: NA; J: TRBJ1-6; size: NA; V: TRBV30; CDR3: CAWGRGALSYNSPLHF; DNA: TGTGCCTGGGGTCGCGGGGCCCTCTCCTATAATTCACCCCTCCACTTT